The rows below give T cell receptor beta chains drawn from one sample of a study of tumor-infiltrating lymphocytes in oesophageal squamous cell carcinoma. TCRdb fed the PCR reads into MiXCR, producing one record per CDR3 protein. The sample holds roughly 11,000 distinct CDR3 sequences, less than 65% seen once. The source material was esophageal tumor tissue. Receptors were obtained from a male donor with esophageal squamous cell carcinoma. The CDR3 runs from the conserved cysteine through the conserved F or W. A D gene is named only where the DNA matches it firmly. Clone size, where shown, is once, few, many, or a class for clones that have expanded.

CASGSGTLRGDTQYF	TGTGCTAGTGGTTCCGGGACCCTCAGGGGAGATACGCAGTATTTT	.	TRBV12-5	TRBJ2-3	.
CASSRGQGAGELFF	TGTGCCAGCAGCCGCGGACAGGGCGCCGGGGAGCTGTTTTTT	TRBD1	TRBV7-2	TRBJ2-2	.
CATSTDSRGGYTF	TGTGCCACCAGCACCGACAGCAGAGGGGGCTACACCTTC	.	TRBV15	TRBJ1-2	.
CASSSVAGDYNEQFF	TGTGCCAGCAGCTCCGTAGCGGGGGATTACAATGAGCAGTTCTTC	TRBD2	TRBV7-2	TRBJ2-1	many
CASSEVGQGTLSEETQYF	TGTGCCAGCAGTGAAGTAGGACAGGGGACTTTAAGTGAAGAGACCCAGTACTTC	TRBD1	TRBV2	TRBJ2-5	.
CASRSLRALRNEQFF	TGTGCCAGCAGATCCCTAAGGGCCCTTAGGAATGAGCAGTTCTTC	.	TRBV12-3/TRBV12-4	TRBJ2-1	.
CASSVTRRTTEAFF	TGTGCCAGCAGCGTGACTAGGCGGACCACTGAAGCTTTCTTT	.	TRBV5-4	TRBJ1-1	.
CASSLVTTGQETQYF	TGTGCCAGCAGCTTAGTTACGACAGGCCAAGAGACCCAGTACTTC	.	TRBV7-6	TRBJ2-5	.
CASSLAGTGAGETQYF	TGTGCCAGCAGCCTTGCCGGGACAGGGGCCGGGGAGACCCAGTACTTC	TRBD1	TRBV7-9	TRBJ2-5	few
CASSKTGNYEQYF	TGTGCCAGCTCAAAGACAGGAAACTACGAGCAGTACTTC	.	TRBV18	TRBJ2-7	few
CASSLVSSPEQYF	TGTGCCAGCAGCTTAGTCTCTTCCCCCGAGCAGTACTTC	.	TRBV7-2	TRBJ2-7	large
CASSPLGSGRWYF	TGCGCCAGCAGTCCCCTGGGGAGCGGGAGGTGGTACTTC	TRBD2	TRBV10-1	TRBJ2-5	many
CASSLSAGGETQYF	TGTGCCAGCAGCTTATCGGCCGGTGGGGAGACCCAGTACTTC	.	TRBV7-3	TRBJ2-5	.
CASSFKAYEQYF	TGTGCCAGCAGCTTTAAAGCCTACGAGCAGTACTTC	.	TRBV7-9	TRBJ2-7	few
CASSLAAGAHLESYNEQYF	TGTGCCAGCAGCTTAGCGGCGGGGGCCCACCTAGAATCCTACAATGAGCAGTACTTC	.	TRBV7-9	TRBJ2-7	.
CASSPGTAYNEQFF	TGCGCCAGCAGCCCAGGGACAGCCTACAATGAGCAGTTCTTC	TRBD1	TRBV5-1	TRBJ2-1	medium-sized
CASSTGQQHSYEQYF	TGTGCCAGCAGTACGGGACAGCAACACTCCTACGAGCAGTACTTC	TRBD1	TRBV28	TRBJ2-7	.
CASSLTGFNEKLFF	TGTGCCAGCAGTTTAACAGGATTCAATGAAAAACTGTTTTTT	.	TRBV6-5	TRBJ1-4	.
CASSLLFGGGGPTGELFF	TGTGCCAGCAGCTTATTATTTGGGGGTGGGGGGCCCACCGGGGAGCTGTTTTTT	.	TRBV11-2	TRBJ2-2	.
CASSGLAGSSTGELFF	TGCGCCAGCAGCGGACTAGCGGGATCGAGCACCGGGGAGCTGTTTTTT	TRBD2	TRBV5-1	TRBJ2-2	few
CASSNIITGDFNYGYTF	TGTGCCAGCAGCAATATCATCACAGGGGATTTTAACTATGGCTACACCTTC	TRBD1	TRBV7-9	TRBJ1-2	many
CASSRNWDTEAFF	TGTGCCAGCAGTCGAAATTGGGACACTGAAGCTTTCTTT	.	TRBV6-1	TRBJ1-1	.
CASSLFRWLDTGELFF	TGTGCCAGCAGTTTATTTAGGTGGCTGGACACCGGGGAGCTGTTTTTT	.	TRBV27	TRBJ2-2	medium-sized
CASTGSQSGEQFF	TGTGCCAGCACCGGGTCCCAATCCGGGGAGCAGTTCTTC	.	TRBV7-6	TRBJ2-1	few
CASSRLAGTQETQYF	TGTGCCAGCAGCCGACTAGCGGGTACCCAAGAGACCCAGTACTTC	TRBD2	TRBV7-2	TRBJ2-5	.
CASSSRDRDEQYF	TGTGCCAGCAGCTCAAGGGACAGGGACGAGCAGTACTTC	TRBD1	TRBV7-6	TRBJ2-7	once
CASSLGPAGRYNEQFF	TGTGCCAGCAGCCTAGGCCCAGCGGGAAGATACAATGAGCAGTTCTTC	TRBD2	TRBV7-3	TRBJ2-1	once
CASSPPWGGPQETQYF	TGTGCCAGCAGCCCTCCCTGGGGGGGCCCTCAGGAGACCCAGTACTTC	.	TRBV7-6	TRBJ2-5	once
CASSLGEIGNEQFF	TGTGCCAGCAGCTTAGGCGAAATCGGCAATGAGCAGTTCTTC	.	TRBV7-4	TRBJ2-1	.
CASKEGDEQFF	TGTGCCAGCAAAGAGGGGGACGAGCAGTTCTTC	.	TRBV28	TRBJ2-1	.
CASSDASGGRPYEQYF	TGTGCCAGCAGTGATGCCAGCGGGGGCCGTCCATACGAGCAGTACTTC	TRBD2	TRBV6-1	TRBJ2-7	many
CASSWRGQEGETQYF	TGTGCCAGCAGTTGGAGGGGACAGGAGGGAGAGACCCAGTACTTC	TRBD1	TRBV28	TRBJ2-5	many
CASSSGTGHEQFF	TGTGCCAGCAGTTCCGGGACAGGACATGAGCAGTTCTTC	TRBD1	TRBV7-4	TRBJ2-1	once
CASSYPEGSGYEQYF	TGTGCCAGCAGCTACCCTGAGGGATCAGGCTACGAGCAGTACTTC	.	TRBV7-2	TRBJ2-7	few
CAISVSSSGRNTGELFF	TGTGCCATCAGTGTGTCTTCTAGCGGGAGGAACACCGGGGAGCTGTTTTTT	TRBD2	TRBV10-3	TRBJ2-2	.
CASSGTSSDTQYF	TGTGCCAGCAGCGGGACTAGCTCAGATACGCAGTATTTT	TRBD2	TRBV4-2	TRBJ2-3	.
CASIHTRTSGGSGTQYF	TGTGCCAGCATTCACACTCGAACTAGCGGGGGATCTGGGACCCAGTACTTC	TRBD2	TRBV7-9	TRBJ2-5	.
CASSMRKGKDTGELFF	TGTGCCAGTAGTATGAGAAAGGGGAAGGACACCGGGGAGCTGTTTTTT	.	TRBV19	TRBJ2-2	many
CASSKGAESPLHF	TGTGCCAGCAGTAAGGGGGCGGAATCACCCCTCCACTTT	TRBD1	TRBV11-3	TRBJ1-6	.
CASSYSGIGSNEQFF	TGTGCCAGCAGCTATAGCGGGATCGGGTCCAATGAGCAGTTCTTC	TRBD2	TRBV11-2	TRBJ2-1	.
CASSLGLADQETQYF	TGTGCCAGCAGTTTAGGACTAGCGGACCAAGAGACCCAGTACTTC	TRBD2	TRBV28	TRBJ2-5	.
CASSLAGYTGELFF	TGTGCCAGCAGCTTAGCAGGGTACACCGGGGAGCTGTTTTTT	.	TRBV7-9	TRBJ2-2	.
CASSSGVWDEQFF	TGTGCCAGCAGCTCGGGGGTCTGGGATGAGCAGTTCTTC	.	TRBV11-3	TRBJ2-1	.
CASRVGYEQYF	TGTGCCAGCAGAGTAGGGTACGAGCAGTACTTC	.	TRBV6-1	TRBJ2-7	medium-sized
CASSLGAGTGQETQYF	TGTGCCAGCAGCTTAGGGGCCGGGACAGGGCAAGAGACCCAGTACTTC	TRBD1	TRBV7-2	TRBJ2-5	once
CATRGTGSYEQYF	TGTGCCACCAGGGGGACGGGGTCCTACGAGCAGTACTTC	.	TRBV24-1	TRBJ2-7	many
CASSYWDSSTEAFF	TGTGCCAGCAGTTACTGGGACTCCAGCACTGAAGCTTTCTTT	.	TRBV6-8	TRBJ1-1	.
CASSLEYELSNEKLFF	TGTGCCAGCAGCTTAGAGTATGAACTCAGTAATGAAAAACTGTTTTTT	.	TRBV11-2	TRBJ1-4	once
CASSSPGRREKLFF	TGTGCCAGCAGTTCCCCGGGGCGTCGGGAAAAACTGTTTTTT	.	TRBV28	TRBJ1-4	.
CASSLALGTQETQYF	TGTGCCAGCAGTTTGGCCCTGGGAACACAAGAGACCCAGTACTTC	.	TRBV12-3/TRBV12-4	TRBJ2-5	.
CASSLMSGGPKNEQFF	TGTGCCAGCAGTTTAATGTCGGGAGGGCCGAAAAATGAGCAGTTCTTC	TRBD2	TRBV12-3/TRBV12-4	TRBJ2-1	medium-sized
CASIPLGRSTDTQYF	TGTGCCAGCATCCCCTTGGGAAGGAGCACAGATACGCAGTATTTT	.	TRBV7-2	TRBJ2-3	.
CASSPQSGRAPKNIQYF	TGTGCCAGCAGTCCCCAAAGCGGGAGGGCCCCCAAAAACATTCAGTACTTC	TRBD2	TRBV6-1	TRBJ2-4	.
CASTNQTSMYLCATVGQGAAEQFF	.	.	TRBV6-1	TRBJ2-1	.
CSAELAGYEQYF	TGCAGTGCTGAACTAGCCGGGTACGAGCAGTACTTC	.	TRBV20-1	TRBJ2-7	.
CASSLESGKNEQYF	TGTGCCAGCAGCTTAGAGTCCGGGAAGAATGAGCAGTACTTC	.	TRBV7-2	TRBJ2-7	.
CASSATTGINTEAFF	TGTGCCAGCAGCGCCACGACAGGGATTAACACTGAAGCTTTCTTT	TRBD1	TRBV7-8	TRBJ1-1	.
CASSTIRGGISGAVIYNEQFF	TGTGCCAGCAGTACGATTAGAGGGGGAATTAGCGGGGCAGTAATCTACAATGAGCAGTTCTTC	TRBD2	TRBV12-3/TRBV12-4	TRBJ2-1	.
CASSLTAGTSGTGEQYF	TGTGCCAGCAGCTTAACTGCCGGGACTAGCGGAACGGGAGAGCAGTACTTC	TRBD2	TRBV11-3	TRBJ2-7	.